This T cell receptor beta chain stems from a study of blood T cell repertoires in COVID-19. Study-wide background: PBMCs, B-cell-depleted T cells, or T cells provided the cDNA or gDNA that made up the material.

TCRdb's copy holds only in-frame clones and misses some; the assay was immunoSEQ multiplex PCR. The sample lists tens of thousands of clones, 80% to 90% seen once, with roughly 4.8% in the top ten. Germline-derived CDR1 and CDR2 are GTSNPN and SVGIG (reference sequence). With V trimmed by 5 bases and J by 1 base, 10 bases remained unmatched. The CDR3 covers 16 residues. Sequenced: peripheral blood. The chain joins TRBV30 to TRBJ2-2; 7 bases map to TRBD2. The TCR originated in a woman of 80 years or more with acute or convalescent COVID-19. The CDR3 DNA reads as TGTGCCTGGCGGCCGGGGTCTAGCGGGAACACCGGGGAGCTGTTTTTT. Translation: CAWRPGSSGNTGELFF.